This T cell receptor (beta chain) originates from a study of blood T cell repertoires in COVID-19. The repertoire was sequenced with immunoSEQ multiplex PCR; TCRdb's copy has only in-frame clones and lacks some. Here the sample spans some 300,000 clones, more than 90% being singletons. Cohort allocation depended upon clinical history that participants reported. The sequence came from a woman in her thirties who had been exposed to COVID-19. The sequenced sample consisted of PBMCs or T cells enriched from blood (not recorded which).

The CDR3 is CASSKGGTEAFF. Written as DNA, the CDR3 is TGTGCCAGCAGCAAAGGGGGCACTGAAGCTTTCTTT. V is TRBV11-1 and J is TRBJ1-1; maybe TRBD1 (6 bases). Germline CDR1 is SGHAT and CDR2 is FQDESV (reference sequence). The CDR3 covers 12 residues. V was trimmed by 5 bases and J by 4 bases, leaving 8 bases between them.